The 5 T cell receptor beta chains below come from one sample, sequenced in a study of blood T cell repertoires in COVID-19. TCRdb's table, derived via immunoSEQ multiplex PCR, lists solely in-frame clones and lacks some. The table shows about 95,000 clones, with about 87% occurring only once. Sequencing was carried out using peripheral blood. These TCRs come from a human donor in a cohort sampled during active COVID-19.

The CDR3 DNA follows: TGTGCCAGCAGCTTATCGAGCGGGCACAACAATGAGCAGTTCTTC. Protein: CASSLSSGHNNEQFF. The V call is TRBV11-2, the J call TRBJ2-1; perhaps TRBD2 as D (6 bases). V was clipped by 2 bases and J by 5 bases, with 13 bases between them. From germline, CDR1 is SGHAT and CDR2 FQNNGV. This CDR3 is 15 amino acids long.

The chain joins TRBV10-3 to TRBJ1-6, with a possible D match to TRBD1 (5 bases). The germline V gene has CDR1 ENHRY and CDR2 SYGVKD. The V gene lost 8 bases and the J gene lost 0 bases, with 17 bases spanning the gap. This CDR3 has 17 amino acids. The CDR3 protein is CAIGASGPNSYNSPLHF. CDR3 DNA sequence: TGTGCCATCGGGGCATCGGGCCCGAACTCCTATAATTCACCCCTCCACTTT.

The J gene is TRBJ2-7, the V gene TRBV5-1, with D perhaps matching TRBD1 (6 bases). CDR3 length: 14 residues. V gave up 6 bases and J gave up 0 bases, with 13 bases separating them. In germline, CDR1 is SGHRS, CDR2 YFSETQ. The CDR3 spells CASNPRGTSYEQYF. In nucleotides, the CDR3 is TGCGCCAGCAACCCGAGGGGGACCTCCTACGAGCAGTACTTC.

This clone was detected once. The chain is built from TRBV6-5 and TRBJ2-7; 9 bases are a match to TRBD1. The V gene's germline CDR1 is MNHEY and CDR2 SVGAGI. This CDR3 region has 16 residues. V lost 2 bases, J lost 5 bases, and 10 bases stayed unmatched. The CDR3 region has the DNA TGTGCCAGCAGTTACGTTCCCGGACAGGGGAACGACGAGCAGTACTTC. This gives the protein CASSYVPGQGNDEQYF.

The CDR3 spells CASSLSLAGGRRNTEAFF. CDR3 DNA sequence: TGTGCCAGCAGCTTGAGCCTCGCAGGGGGCAGGAGGAACACTGAAGCTTTCTTT. The chain has TRBV5-4 and TRBJ1-1, with 8 nucleotides matching TRBD1. This CDR3 has 18 amino acids. Per germline, CDR1 SGHNT and CDR2 YYREEE (reference sequence). V was pared by 1 base and J by 1 base, with 12 bases of the junction left unmatched.